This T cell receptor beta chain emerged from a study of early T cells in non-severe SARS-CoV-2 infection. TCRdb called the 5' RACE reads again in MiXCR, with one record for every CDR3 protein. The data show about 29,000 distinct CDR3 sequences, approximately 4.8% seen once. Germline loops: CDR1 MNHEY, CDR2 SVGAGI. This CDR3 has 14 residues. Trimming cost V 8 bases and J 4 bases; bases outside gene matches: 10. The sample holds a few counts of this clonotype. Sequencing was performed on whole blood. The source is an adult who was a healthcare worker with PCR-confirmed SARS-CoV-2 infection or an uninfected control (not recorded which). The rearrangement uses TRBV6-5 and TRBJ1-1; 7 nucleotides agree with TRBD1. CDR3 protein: CASGHRGRGTEAFF. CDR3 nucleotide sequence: TGTGCCAGCGGACACAGGGGAAGAGGCACTGAAGCTTTCTTT.